The entry below describes one T cell receptor beta chain. Its antigen is still unknown. Repertoires were generated with immunoSEQ multiplex PCR, while TCRdb's copy carries only in-frame clones and drops some. This sample yields over 130,000 clones, of which over 90% are seen a single time; about 3.7% belongs to the top ten. This record belongs to a study of T cell responses to AZD1222 COVID-19 vaccine. General study results and limits: Spike-specific TCR breadth and depth were elevated following two AZD1222 doses.

CDR1 is SGHRS, CDR2 YFSETQ, per germline. V gave up 0 bases and J gave up 8 bases, with 11 bases separating them. This CDR3 is 13 amino acids long. This chain connects TRBV5-1 to TRBJ1-2, with D unresolved. Material: peripheral blood, obtained 28 days after the second AZD1222 dose. The TCR sequence derives from an adult who received the AZD1222 COVID-19 vaccine. This CDR3 is CASSLVVLGGYTF. The DNA for the CDR3 is TGCGCCAGCAGCTTGGTTGTCTTAGGAGGCTACACCTTC.